This record covers a single T cell receptor (beta chain). This sample was taken from a study of control samples from healthy donors and cancer patients. TCRdb's copy holds only in-frame clones and misses some; the assay was immunoSEQ multiplex PCR. Altogether 70,000 to 95,000 clones are present, 93% being singletons, with the ten largest covering roughly 1.2%. The clonotype comes from a middle-aged woman with lung cancer. Material: PBMCs.

The CDR3 bases are TGTGCCAGCAGCTTAGTGGGGGGGAGCACAGATACGCAGTATTTT. Amino acid sequence: CASSLVGGSTDTQYF. The chain couples TRBV7-3 to TRBJ2-3; 7 bases match TRBD2. CDR3 length: 15 amino acids. The junction had 2 bases not matched to a gene; V was cut back by 2 bases and J by 0 bases. The germline V gene has CDR1 SGHTA and CDR2 FQGTGA.